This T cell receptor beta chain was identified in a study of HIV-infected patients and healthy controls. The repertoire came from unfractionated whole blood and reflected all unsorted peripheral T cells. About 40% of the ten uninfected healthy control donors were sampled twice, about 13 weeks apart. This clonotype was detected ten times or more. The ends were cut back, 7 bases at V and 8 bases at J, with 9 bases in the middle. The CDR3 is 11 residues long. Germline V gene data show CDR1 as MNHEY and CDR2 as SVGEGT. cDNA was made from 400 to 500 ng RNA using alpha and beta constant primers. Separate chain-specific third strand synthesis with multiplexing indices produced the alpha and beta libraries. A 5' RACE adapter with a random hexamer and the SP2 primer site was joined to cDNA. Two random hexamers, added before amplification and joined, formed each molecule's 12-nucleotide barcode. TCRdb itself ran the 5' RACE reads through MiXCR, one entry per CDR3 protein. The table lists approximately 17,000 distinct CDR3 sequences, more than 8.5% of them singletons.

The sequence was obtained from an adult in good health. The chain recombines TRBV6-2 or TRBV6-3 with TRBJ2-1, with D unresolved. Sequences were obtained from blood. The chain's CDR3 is CASKLSYEQFF. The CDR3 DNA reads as TGTGCCAGCAAACTTAGCTATGAGCAGTTCTTC.